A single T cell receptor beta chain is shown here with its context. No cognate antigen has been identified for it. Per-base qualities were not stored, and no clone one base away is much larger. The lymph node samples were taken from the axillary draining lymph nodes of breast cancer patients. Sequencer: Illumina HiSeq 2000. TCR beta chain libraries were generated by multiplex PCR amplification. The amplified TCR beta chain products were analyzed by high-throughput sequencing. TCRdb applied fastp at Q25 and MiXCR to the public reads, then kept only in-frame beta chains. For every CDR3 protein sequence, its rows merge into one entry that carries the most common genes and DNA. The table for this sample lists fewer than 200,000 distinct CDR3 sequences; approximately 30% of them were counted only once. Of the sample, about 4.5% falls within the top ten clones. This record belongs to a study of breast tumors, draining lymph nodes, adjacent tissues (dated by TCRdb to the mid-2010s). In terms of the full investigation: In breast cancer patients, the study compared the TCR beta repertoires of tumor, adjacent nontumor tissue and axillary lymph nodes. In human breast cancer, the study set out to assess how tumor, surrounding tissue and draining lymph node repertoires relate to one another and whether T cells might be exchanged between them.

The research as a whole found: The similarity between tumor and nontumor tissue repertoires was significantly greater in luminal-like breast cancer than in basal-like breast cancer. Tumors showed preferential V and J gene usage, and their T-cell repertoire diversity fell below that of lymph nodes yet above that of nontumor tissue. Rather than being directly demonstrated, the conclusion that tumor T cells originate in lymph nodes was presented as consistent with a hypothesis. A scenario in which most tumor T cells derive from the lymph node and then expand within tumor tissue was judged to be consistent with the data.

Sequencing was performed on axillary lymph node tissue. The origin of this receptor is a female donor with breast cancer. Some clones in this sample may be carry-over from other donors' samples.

The CDR3 here reads CASSFGQGPYNEQFF. The nucleotide sequence is TGTGCCAGCAGTTTCGGACAGGGCCCTTACAATGAGCAGTTCTTC. The V and J segments used are TRBV27 and TRBJ2-1, with 8 bases aligning to TRBD1. At the junction V is shortened by 3 bases and J by 4 bases; bases outside the gene matches: 5. CDR1 and CDR2 are read off the germline V gene (reference sequence) as MNHEY and SMNVEV. The CDR3, from cysteine to phenylalanine, totals 15 residues. Only the CDR3 DNA stays, 45 bases, in frame from base 1.